This T cell receptor (beta chain) comes out of a study of blood T cell repertoires in COVID-19. Study-level background: Sites in the United States, Italy and Spain provided acute and convalescent COVID-19 samples. The cDNA or gDNA used as material had been derived from T cells, B-cell-depleted T cells, or PBMCs.

The CDR3 is 11 amino acids. The germline V gene has CDR1 SQVTM and CDR2 ANQGSEA. With 3 bases removed from V and 8 bases from J, the gap between germline ends came to 10 bases. Seattle patients were enrolled while actively infected and followed longitudinally. Per the original methods: Reference gene primer amplification gave estimated nucleated cell counts. The method was immunoSEQ multiplex PCR; TCRdb's version includes in-frame clones alone and lacks a portion of them. The V and J calls and the clone size are those of that table, but D and trimming were determined from the DNA. The sample lists 300,000 or so clones; approximately 90% were seen once.

The sequence was obtained from a young woman with COVID-19, enrolled during active disease. The chain joins TRBV29-1 to TRBJ1-1, with D unresolved. The sample consisted of peripheral blood. The CDR3 DNA follows: TGCAGCGTTGAGCCAAGGGAGGAAGCTTTCTTT. It codes for CSVEPREEAFF.